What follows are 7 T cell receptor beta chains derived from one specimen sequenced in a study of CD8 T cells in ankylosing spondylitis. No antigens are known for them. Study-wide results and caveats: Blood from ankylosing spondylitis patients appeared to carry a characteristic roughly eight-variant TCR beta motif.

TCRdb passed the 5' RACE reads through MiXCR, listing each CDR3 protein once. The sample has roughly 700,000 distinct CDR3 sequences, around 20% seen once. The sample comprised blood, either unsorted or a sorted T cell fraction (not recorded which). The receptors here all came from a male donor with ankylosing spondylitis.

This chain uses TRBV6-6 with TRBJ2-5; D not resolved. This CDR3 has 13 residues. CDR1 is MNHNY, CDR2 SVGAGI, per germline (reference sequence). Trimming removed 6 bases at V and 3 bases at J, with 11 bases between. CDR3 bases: TGTGCCAGCAGCACTAACAGCAAAGAGACCCAGTACTTC. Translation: CASSTNSKETQYF.

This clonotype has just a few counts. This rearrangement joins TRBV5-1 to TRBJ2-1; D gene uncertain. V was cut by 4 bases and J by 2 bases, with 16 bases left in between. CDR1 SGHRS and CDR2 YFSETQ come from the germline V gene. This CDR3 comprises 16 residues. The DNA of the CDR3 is TGCGCCAGCAGCCCCCCGACGGCCCTAGCCTACAATGAGCAGTTCTTC. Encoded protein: CASSPPTALAYNEQFF.

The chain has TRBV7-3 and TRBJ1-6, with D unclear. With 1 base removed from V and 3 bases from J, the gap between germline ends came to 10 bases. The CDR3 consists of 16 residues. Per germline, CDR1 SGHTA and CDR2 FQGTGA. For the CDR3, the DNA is TGTGCCAGCAGCTTAAAGTCCGGGAGCTATAATTCACCCCTCCACTTT. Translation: CASSLKSGSYNSPLHF.

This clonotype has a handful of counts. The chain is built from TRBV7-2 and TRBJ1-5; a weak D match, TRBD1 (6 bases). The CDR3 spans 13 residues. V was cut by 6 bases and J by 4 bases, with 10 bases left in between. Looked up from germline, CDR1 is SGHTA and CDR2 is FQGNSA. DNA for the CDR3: TGTGCCAGCAGGAGGGGGGGGAATCAGCCCCAGCATTTT. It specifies CASRRGGNQPQHF.

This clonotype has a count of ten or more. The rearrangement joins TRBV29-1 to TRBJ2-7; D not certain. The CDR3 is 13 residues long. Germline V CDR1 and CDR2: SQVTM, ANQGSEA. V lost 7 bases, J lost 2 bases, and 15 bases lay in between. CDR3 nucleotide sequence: TGCAGCGCTGGGGATGACAAAACCTACGAGCAGTACTTC. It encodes CSAGDDKTYEQYF.

CDR3 coding DNA: TGTGCTAGCGGCCCAGGGTATGGGACCGGGGAGCTGTTTTTT. This gives the protein CASGPGYGTGELFF. The chain joins TRBV7-7 to TRBJ2-2, with D possibly being TRBD2 (6 bases). The CDR3 consists of 14 residues. The V gene's germline CDR1 is SSHAT and CDR2 FNYEAQ (reference sequence).

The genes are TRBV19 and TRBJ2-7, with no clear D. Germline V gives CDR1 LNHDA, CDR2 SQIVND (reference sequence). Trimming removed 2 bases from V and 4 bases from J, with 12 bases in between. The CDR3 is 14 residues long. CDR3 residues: CASSISSPFYEQYF. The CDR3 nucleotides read TGTGCCAGTAGTATAAGTAGCCCTTTTTACGAGCAGTACTTC.